This T cell receptor (beta chain) was profiled in a study of cytomegalovirus exposure and HLA in healthy donors. This CDR3 comprises 12 residues. In germline, CDR1 is SQVTM, CDR2 ANQGSEA. V was shortened by 4 bases and J by 4 bases, with 11 bases between the two germline ends. In the PCR, 60 Vbeta and 13 Jbeta primers were used. Profiling relied on immunoSEQ multiplex PCR, and the TCRdb table lists in-frame clones only, not all of them. The sample holds about 25,000 clones, almost 70% seen once. V is TRBV29-1 and J is TRBJ2-7, with TRBD1 as a possible D gene (6 bases). The receptor was isolated from a woman between 45 and 60 years old in good health and CMV-seronegative. The sample was PBMCs. CDR3 nucleotide sequence: TGCAGCGTTGCGAGGACAGATTACGAGCAGTACTTC. Translation gives CSVARTDYEQYF.